This T cell receptor (beta chain) was documented in a study of spatial heterogeneity in lung cancer. A single record per CDR3 protein comes from TCRdb applying MiXCR to the 5' RACE reads. In the table there are around 2,700 distinct CDR3 sequences, roughly 9% of which are singletons. This clonotype was observed a single time. This beta chain is an off-target read within a library intended for alpha chains, so its frequency means little. The V end lost 6 bases, the J end lost 6 bases, and 12 bases lay between the germline ends. The CDR3 is 11 residues long. Per germline, CDR1 DFQATT and CDR2 SNEGSKA (reference sequence). Documented time point: sample taken at primary tumor resection. The authors sequenced whole RNA from tumor, nontumor lung or frozen PBMC without sorting.

The rearrangement uses TRBV20-1 and TRBJ2-7; either TRBD1 or TRBD2 may fit D (5 bases each). Sequencing was performed on normal lung tissue next to the tumor, taken at surgery. The TCR originated in a male donor with early-stage non-small cell lung cancer. CDR3 DNA: TGCAGTGCCCCCTTCGGGACCGAGCAGTACTTC. Translation: CSAPFGTEQYF.